The subject of this entry is one T cell receptor beta chain. Its cognate antigen has yet to be identified. The sample holds no much larger clone one base away, and base qualities are not on file. The sample is drawn from a study of blood T cell repertoires in COVID-19 (dated by TCRdb to about 2020). Some background on the complete study: The collaborator samples originated in the United States, Italy and Spain and spanned the acute and convalescent phases of COVID-19. The repertoires were released in a freely available public database intended as a resource for research on the immune response to SARS-CoV-2. The prospective study material was composed of cDNA or gDNA derived from T cells, B-cell-depleted T cells, or PBMCs. Sample metadata almost always included a de-identified subject ID, COVID-19 status, age in years and sex. HLA class I and class II types, where available, came from metadata supplied by the sample provider rather than from assay-based typing. The samples were drawn from two sources: the first 160 participants of the ongoing ImmuneRACE study, and over 1,000 subjects contributed by 6 global collaborators. The dataset comprised deeply sampled blood TCRbeta repertoires from subjects exposed to, actively infected with, or recovered from COVID-19.

The full study reports these points: How much clinical and demographic metadata was included differed by source and by participant, and the metadata was provided uncurated.

V drops 6 bases and J drops 1 base, leaving 7 bases in between. The germline V gene provides CDR1 MDHEN and CDR2 SYDVKM. There are 13 amino acids in the CDR3, from cysteine to phenylalanine inclusive. The DNA shown is the 39-base CDR3, in frame from base 1. The immunoSEQ Assay, a bias-controlled multiplex PCR, was used to amplify TCRbeta CDR3 regions from genomic DNA. Turning to the authors' computational methods: The number of nucleated cells in each sample was estimated from the amplification of reference gene primers within the assay. To quantify the absolute abundance of each unique TCRbeta CDR3 rearrangement, sequence reads were collapsed and filtered. For each sample, productive Simpson clonality was calculated as the square root of Simpson's diversity index across productive rearrangements. Entries here come from immuneACCESS through TCRdb and include only in-frame sequences with V and J called. Some clones fail to appear in such tables; in the studies checked, an unresolved V gene covers under half of the shortfall, and the cause of the remainder is unknown. Clone size and V and J calls were adopted from that table, with D and trimming inferred from the DNA. This sample holds a few hundred thousand clones; about 90% were observed only once. Together, the top ten hold 2.5% to 3% of the sample.

Enrolling through a virtual design, the prospective study's participants ranged in age from roughly 18 to 95 years and lived across 24 United States geographic areas. Cohort assignment in the prospective study relied on participant-reported clinical history from a screening survey and a study questionnaire. ImmuneRACE Cohort 3 recovered participants were defined by two consecutive negative NP/OP PCR tests, healthcare professional clearance, or symptom resolution. Mobile phlebotomists in the prospective study collected whole blood, serum and a nasopharyngeal or oropharyngeal swab from every participant. Over an approximately 2-month period, participants in the prospective study had the option of providing additional blood draws and questionnaires. Before DNA extraction, prospective study blood samples were shipped either frozen or at room temperature.

The sample consisted of PBMCs or T cells enriched from blood (not recorded which). Recombination linked TRBV28 to TRBJ2-4; 5 matching bases give a weak D call of TRBD1. The TCR originated in a woman younger than 45 who had recovered from COVID-19. The sequenced DNA is TGTGCCAGCAGAGGGGCCGCCAAAAACATTCAGTACTTC. Its translation is CASRGAAKNIQYF.